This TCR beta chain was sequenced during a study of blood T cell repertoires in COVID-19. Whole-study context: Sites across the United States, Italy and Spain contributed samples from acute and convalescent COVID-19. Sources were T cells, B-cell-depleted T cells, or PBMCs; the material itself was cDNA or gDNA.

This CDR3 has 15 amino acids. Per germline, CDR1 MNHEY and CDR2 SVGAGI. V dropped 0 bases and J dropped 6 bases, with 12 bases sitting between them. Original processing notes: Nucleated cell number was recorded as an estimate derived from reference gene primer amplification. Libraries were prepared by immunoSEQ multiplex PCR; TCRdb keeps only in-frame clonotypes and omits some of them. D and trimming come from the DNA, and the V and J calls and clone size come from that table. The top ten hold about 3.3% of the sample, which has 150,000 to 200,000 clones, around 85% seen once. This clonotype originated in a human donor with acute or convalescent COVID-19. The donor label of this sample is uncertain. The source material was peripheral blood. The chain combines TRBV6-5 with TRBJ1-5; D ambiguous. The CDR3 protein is CASSYSGGNAQPQHF. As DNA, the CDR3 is TGTGCCAGCAGTTACTCGGGAGGGAATGCTCAGCCCCAGCATTTT.